A selection of T cell receptor beta chains follows, all from one sample in a study of vaccination effects on CD4 cells after COVID-19. Profiling relied on immunoSEQ multiplex PCR, and the TCRdb table lists in-frame clones only, not all of them. The sample includes approximately 40,000 clones, roughly two thirds of them seen just once. These TCRs are of unknown antigen specificity. Material: CD4+ T cells from PBMCs cultured with SARS-CoV-2 spike peptides, obtained before COVID-19 vaccination. The source of these receptors is a human donor who received a COVID-19 vaccine. Both conserved end residues are part of each CDR3. The D gene is left open where the match is weak. The size field is filled for only some rows; it gives once, few, many or a size class.

TRBJ1-2 | TRBD1 | TRBV9 | . | TGTGCCAGCAACAGGGGAGAGGGTAACTATGGCTACACCTTC | CASNRGEGNYGYTF
TRBJ1-2 | . | TRBV29-1 | few | TGCAGCGTTGATCAAGGGCCTCTTTCTGGCTACACCTTC | CSVDQGPLSGYTF
TRBJ1-4 | TRBD1 | TRBV20-1 | once | TGCAGTGCTAATGACAGGGAGGGCGAAAAACTGTTTTTT | CSANDREGEKLFF
TRBJ1-1 | TRBD1 | TRBV6-1 | few | TGTGCCAGCAGACCGGGACAGGACTTTGGAGCTTTCTTT | CASRPGQDFGAFF
TRBJ2-7 | . | TRBV6-5 | few | TGTGCCAGCAGTTACTCGAGGGAGCAGTACTTC | CASSYSREQYF
TRBJ2-7 | . | TRBV28 | . | TGTGCCAGCAGTCTTCTGACCGACGAGCAGTACTTC | CASSLLTDEQYF
TRBJ2-7 | . | TRBV14 | . | TGTGCCAGCAGCCAAGTGGCCTCCTACGAGCAGTACTTC | CASSQVASYEQYF
TRBJ2-2 | . | TRBV21-1 | . | TGTGCCAGCAGCAAAACTAGCGGGAGGCCGCGAAACACCGGGGAGCTGTTTTTT | CASSKTSGRPRNTGELFF
TRBJ2-5 | TRBD1 | TRBV7-9 | . | TGTGCCAGCAGTTCCGGGACAGGGAGAGGGGAGACCCAGTACTTC | CASSSGTGRGETQYF
TRBJ1-3 | . | TRBV6-5 | once | TGTGCCAGCAGTTACTCTCAGGACATGGCTGGAAACACCATATATTTT | CASSYSQDMAGNTIYF
TRBJ1-1 | . | TRBV5-8 | . | TGTGCCAGCAGCTTTTCGGGCCTAATGAACACTGAAGCTTTCTTT | CASSFSGLMNTEAFF
TRBJ2-7 | TRBD2 | TRBV28 | . | TGTGCCAGCAGTACCATAGCGGGGGGCCAGCCCTACGAGCAGTACTTC | CASSTIAGGQPYEQYF
TRBJ2-7 | . | TRBV6-5 | . | TGTGCCAGCAGTTCAGACAACTACGAGCAGTACTTC | CASSSDNYEQYF
TRBJ2-7 | . | TRBV5-4 | . | TGTGCCAGCAGCTTGGAGGACGGTTACGAGCAGTACTTC | CASSLEDGYEQYF
TRBJ1-6 | . | TRBV10-2 | . | TGCGCCAGCAGTGGGCGTATAGGGGACAATTCACCCCTCCACTTT | CASSGRIGDNSPLHF
TRBJ2-1 | . | TRBV3-1/TRBV3-2 | once | TGTGCCAGCAGCCAAATTCTGAGCTCCTACAATGAGCAGTTCTTC | CASSQILSSYNEQFF